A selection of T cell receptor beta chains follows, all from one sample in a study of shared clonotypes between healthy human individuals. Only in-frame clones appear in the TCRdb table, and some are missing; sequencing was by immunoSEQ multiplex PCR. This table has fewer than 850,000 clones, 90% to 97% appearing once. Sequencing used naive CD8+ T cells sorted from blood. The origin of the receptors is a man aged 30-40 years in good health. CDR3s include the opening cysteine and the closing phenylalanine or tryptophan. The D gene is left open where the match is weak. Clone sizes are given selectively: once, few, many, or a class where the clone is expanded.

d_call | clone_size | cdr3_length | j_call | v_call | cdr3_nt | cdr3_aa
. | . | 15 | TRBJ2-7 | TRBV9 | TGTGCCAGCAGCGTCGAGACAGCGAGCTCCTACGAGCAGTACTTC | CASSVETASSYEQYF
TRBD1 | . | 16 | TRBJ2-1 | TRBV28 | TGTGCCAGCAGCCAAAGTTTTTCGGGACAGGTAACTGGGAAGTTCTTC | CASSQSFSGQVTGKFF
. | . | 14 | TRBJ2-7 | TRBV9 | TGTGCCAGCAGCGTAGGAGACGGATCCTACGAGCAGTACTTC | CASSVGDGSYEQYF
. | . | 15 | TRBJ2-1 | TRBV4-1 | TGCGCCAGCAGCCGCCCAGCCTCTAGGGATGGTGAGCAGTTCTTC | CASSRPASRDGEQFF
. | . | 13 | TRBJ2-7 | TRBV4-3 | TGCGCCAGCAGCCAATCAGGGTTCGGCGAGCAGTACTTC | CASSQSGFGEQYF
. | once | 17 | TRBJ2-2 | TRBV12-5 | TGTGCTAGTGGTTTGGCGGACAGTGCGGCGAACACCGGGGAGCTGTTTTTT | CASGLADSAANTGELFF
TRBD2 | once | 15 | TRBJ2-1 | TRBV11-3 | TGTGCCAGCAGCCCGGGACTAGCGGGAGACGGCGAGCAGTTCTTC | CASSPGLAGDGEQFF
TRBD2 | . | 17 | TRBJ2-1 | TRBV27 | TGTGCCAGCAGCCCCGAGGTAGCGGGAGTGGCCTACAATGAGCAGTTCTTC | CASSPEVAGVAYNEQFF
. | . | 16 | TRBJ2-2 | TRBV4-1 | TGCGCCAGCAGCCAAGCTTGGAGCCAAGGCACCGGGGAGCTGTTTTTT | CASSQAWSQGTGELFF
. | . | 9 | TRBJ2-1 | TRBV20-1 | TGCAGTGCTAGAGATCCGGAGTTCTTC | CSARDPEFF
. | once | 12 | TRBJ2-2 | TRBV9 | TGTGCCAGCAGCCTCGAAACCGGGGAGCTGTTTTTT | CASSLETGELFF
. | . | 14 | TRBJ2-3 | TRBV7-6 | TGTGCCAGCAGCTCTCAGGACTGGACCGATACGCAGTATTTT | CASSSQDWTDTQYF
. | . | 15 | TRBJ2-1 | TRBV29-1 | TGCAGCGGCTTCACCCCAGGGAGCTCCTACAATGAGCAGTTCTTC | CSGFTPGSSYNEQFF
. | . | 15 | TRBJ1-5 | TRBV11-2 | TGTGCCAGCAGCTCGGACAGTGGCAGCAATCAGCCCCAGCATTTT | CASSSDSGSNQPQHF
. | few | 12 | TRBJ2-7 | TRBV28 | TGTGCCAGCAGTTTGTTAAACTACGAGCAGTACTTC | CASSLLNYEQYF
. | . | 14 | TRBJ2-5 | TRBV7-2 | TGTGCCAGCAGCTCGCCTATAATCTTGGGGACCCAGTACTTC | CASSSPIILGTQYF
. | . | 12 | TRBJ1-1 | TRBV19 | TGTGCCAGTAGTTTCGGGAACACTGAAGCTTTCTTT | CASSFGNTEAFF
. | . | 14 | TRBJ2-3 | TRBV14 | TGTGCCAGCAGCCAAGATGGCTCATACGATACGCAGTATTTT | CASSQDGSYDTQYF
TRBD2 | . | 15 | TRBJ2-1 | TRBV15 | TGTGCCACCAGCGGAAGACTAGCGGGCTTAAATGAGCAGTTCTTC | CATSGRLAGLNEQFF
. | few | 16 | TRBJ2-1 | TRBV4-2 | TGTGCCAGCAGCCAAGAAAGGGGCCTTTCCTACAATGAGCAGTTCTTC | CASSQERGLSYNEQFF
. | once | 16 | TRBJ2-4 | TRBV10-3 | TGTGCCATCAGTGATAGTCCCCGGATAGCCAAAAACATTCAGTACTTC | CAISDSPRIAKNIQYF
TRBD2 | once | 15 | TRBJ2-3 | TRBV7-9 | TGTGCCAGCAGTCTAGCGGGAGAGGGCACAGATACGCAGTATTTT | CASSLAGEGTDTQYF
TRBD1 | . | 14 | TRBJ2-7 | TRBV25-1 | TGTGCCAGCAGCGCCGGGACAGGCGGCTACGAGCAGTACTTC | CASSAGTGGYEQYF
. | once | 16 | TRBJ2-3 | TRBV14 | TGTGCCAGCAGCCACGGGCTTAACGATTTTACAGATACGCAGTATTTT | CASSHGLNDFTDTQYF
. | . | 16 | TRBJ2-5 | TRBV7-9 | TGTGCCAGCAGCTCCCGTGGGGGGGGACAGCCAGAGACCCAGTACTTC | CASSSRGGGQPETQYF
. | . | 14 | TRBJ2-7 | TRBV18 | TGTGCCAGCTCACCAGATAAGGGGTCGGGAGAGCAGTACTTC | CASSPDKGSGEQYF
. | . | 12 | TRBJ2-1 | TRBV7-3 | TGTGCCAGCGCTCCAGAGGATGGCGGGCAGTTCTTC | CASAPEDGGQFF
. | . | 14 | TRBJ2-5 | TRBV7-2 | TGTGCCAGCAGCTTGGGCGGGACAGAAGAGACCCAGTACTTC | CASSLGGTEETQYF
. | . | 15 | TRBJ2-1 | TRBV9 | TGTGCCAGCAGCGTAGAGGGCCAAGGTGGGATTGAGCAGTTCTTC | CASSVEGQGGIEQFF
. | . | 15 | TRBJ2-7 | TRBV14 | TGTGCCAGCAGCGCCCTAGCGACCGGCTCCTACGAGCAGTACTTC | CASSALATGSYEQYF
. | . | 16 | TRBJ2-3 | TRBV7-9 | TGTGCCAGCAGCTTGCGAGCGGTTTCCGAAACAGATACGCAGTATTTT | CASSLRAVSETDTQYF